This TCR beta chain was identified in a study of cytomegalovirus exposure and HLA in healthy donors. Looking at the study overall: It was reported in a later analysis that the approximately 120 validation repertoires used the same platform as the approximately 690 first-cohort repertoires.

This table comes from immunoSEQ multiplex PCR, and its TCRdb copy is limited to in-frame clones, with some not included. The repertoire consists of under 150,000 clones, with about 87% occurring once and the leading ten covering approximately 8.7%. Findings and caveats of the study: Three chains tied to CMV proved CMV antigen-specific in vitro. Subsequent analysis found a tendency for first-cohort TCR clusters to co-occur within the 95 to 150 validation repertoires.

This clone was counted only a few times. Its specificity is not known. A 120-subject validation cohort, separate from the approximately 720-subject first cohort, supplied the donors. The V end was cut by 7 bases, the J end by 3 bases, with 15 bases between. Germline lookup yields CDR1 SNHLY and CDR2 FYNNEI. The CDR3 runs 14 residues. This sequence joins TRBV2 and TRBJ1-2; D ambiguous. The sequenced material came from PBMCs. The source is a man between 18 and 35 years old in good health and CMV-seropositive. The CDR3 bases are TGTGCCAGCACTATCTTTGGGGAGGACTATGGCTACACCTTC. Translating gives CASTIFGEDYGYTF.